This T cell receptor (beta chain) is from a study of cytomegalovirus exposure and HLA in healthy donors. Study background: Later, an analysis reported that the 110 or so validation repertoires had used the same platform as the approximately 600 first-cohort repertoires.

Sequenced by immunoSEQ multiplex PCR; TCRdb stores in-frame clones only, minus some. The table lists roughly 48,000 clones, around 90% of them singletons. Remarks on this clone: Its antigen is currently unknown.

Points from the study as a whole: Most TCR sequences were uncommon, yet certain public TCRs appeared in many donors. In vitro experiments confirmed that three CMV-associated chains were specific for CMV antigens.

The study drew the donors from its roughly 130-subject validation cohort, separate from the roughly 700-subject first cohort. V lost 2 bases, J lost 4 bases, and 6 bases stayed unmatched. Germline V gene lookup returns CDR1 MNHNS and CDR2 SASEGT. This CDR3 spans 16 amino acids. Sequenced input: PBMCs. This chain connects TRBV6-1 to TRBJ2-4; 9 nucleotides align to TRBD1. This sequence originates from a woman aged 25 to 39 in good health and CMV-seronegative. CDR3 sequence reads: CASSESPGTGKNIQYF. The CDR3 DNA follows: TGTGCCAGCAGTGAAAGTCCTGGGACAGGGAAAAACATTCAGTACTTC.